What follows are 15 T cell receptor beta chains derived from one specimen sequenced in a study of blood T cell repertoires in COVID-19 (dated by TCRdb to the early 2020s). Libraries were prepared through the immunoSEQ multiplex PCR assay. TCRdb carries this immuneACCESS record with in-frame sequences only. Its versions omit some clonotypes, under half of them owing to an unresolved V gene in the studies checked, with the rest unexplained. The table for this sample lists about 140,000 clones; about 79% of them were counted only once. Of the sample, 10% is held by the ten largest clones. The sequencing input was peripheral blood. The source is a man aged 60 to 69 with active or convalescent COVID-19.

The chain recombines TRBV2 with TRBJ2-6; 8 positions agree with TRBD2. This CDR3 contains 16 residues. Germline V lookup: CDR1 SNHLY, CDR2 FYNNEI. Unmatched junction bases numbered 5, after V lost 7 bases and J lost 0 bases. The CDR3 sequence: CASNLAGLSGANVLTF. For the CDR3, the DNA is TGTGCCAGCAACCTAGCGGGCCTCTCTGGGGCCAACGTCCTGACTTTC.

This chain joins TRBV6-2 or TRBV6-3 and TRBJ2-5; TRBD2 agrees at 12 bases. The CDR3 covers 16 residues. CDR1 is MNHEY, CDR2 SVGEGT, per germline. The V gene end was trimmed by 4 bases and the J gene end by 5 bases; junction bases not matched to a gene: 8. DNA for the CDR3: TGTGCCAGCAGTTCGGGTCTAGCGGGGGGGCAGGAGACCCAGTACTTC. Protein product: CASSSGLAGGQETQYF.

The gene calls are TRBV27 and TRBJ1-1; 8 bases are a match to TRBD1. The germline V gene encodes CDR1 MNHEY and CDR2 SMNVEV (reference sequence). J was trimmed by 3 bases and V by 3 bases; bases with no gene match: 9. This CDR3 has 16 residues. CDR3 protein: CASSFSQGASDTEAFF. The CDR3 DNA reads as TGTGCCAGCAGTTTCAGTCAGGGGGCGTCGGACACTGAAGCTTTCTTT.

The chain carries TRBV4-1 and TRBJ1-4; 7 nucleotides line up with TRBD1. Germline V lookup: CDR1 MGHRA, CDR2 YSYEKL. There are 18 residues in the CDR3. Trimming at V came to 1 base and at J to 0 bases, leaving 8 bases not matched to a gene. CDR3 region: CASSQGRGTFSTNEKLFF. CDR3 nucleotide sequence: TGCGCCAGCAGCCAAGGCAGGGGGACCTTTTCAACTAATGAAAAACTGTTTTTT.

The genes are TRBV6-5 and TRBJ1-2; D perhaps matches TRBD1 (6 bases). V was shortened by 2 bases and J by 4 bases, with 14 bases between the two germline ends. The germline gives CDR1 MNHEY, CDR2 SVGAGI. This CDR3 is built from 15 residues. As DNA, the CDR3 is TGTGCCAGCAGTTACGCGGGGGGCGGTGGCTATGGCTACACCTTC. Encoded protein: CASSYAGGGGYGYTF.

This chain joins TRBV7-2 and TRBJ1-3; 8 bases agree with TRBD1. The CDR3 contains 15 residues. Germline lookup yields CDR1 SGHTA and CDR2 FQGNSA. Trimming at V came to 7 bases and at J to 4 bases, leaving 9 bases not matched to a gene. The CDR3 sequence: CASTRTGRGGNTIYF. CDR3 sequence (DNA): TGTGCCAGCACCCGGACAGGGCGAGGGGGAAACACCATATATTTT. Full variable domain (outside the CDR3, taken from reference TRBV7-2 and TRBJ1-3): GAGVSQSPSNKVTEKGKDVELRCDPISGHTALYWYRQSLGQGLEFLIYFQGNSAPDKSGLPSDRFSAERTGGSVSTLTIQRTQQEDSAVYLCASTRTGRGGNTIYFGEGSWLTVV.

For this clone: Additional DNA sequences in this sample encode the identical CDR3. The V and J genes are TRBV5-1 and TRBJ1-1, with D possibly TRBD1 on 6 matching bases. V lost 0 bases, J lost 1 base, and 10 bases lay in between. There are 15 residues in the CDR3. Germline V gene data show CDR1 as SGHRS and CDR2 as YFSETQ. As DNA, the CDR3 is TGCGCCAGCAGCTTGGGAACAGGGTCGAACACTGAAGCTTTCTTT. Amino acids: CASSLGTGSNTEAFF. Supplemented by reference TRBV5-1 and TRBJ1-1, the full variable domain reads KAGVTQTPRYLIKTRGQQVTLSCSPISGHRSVSWYQQTPGQGLQFLFEYFSETQRNKGNFPGRFSGRQFSNSRSEMNVSTLELGDSALYLCASSLGTGSNTEAFFGQGTRLTVV.

This chain uses TRBV3-1 (or the pseudogene TRBV3-2) with TRBJ2-5, with TRBD2 identical over 9 bases. V gave up 4 bases and J gave up 1 base; unmatched junction bases: 1. Germline CDR1 LGHDT, CDR2 YNNKEL (reference sequence). This CDR3 has 14 residues. This CDR3 reads CASSRLAAQETQYF. Here the CDR3 DNA reads TGTGCCAGCAGCCGACTAGCGGCCCAAGAGACCCAGTACTTC.

This chain uses TRBV27 with TRBJ1-1, with 7 nucleotides matching TRBD1. V gave up 3 bases and J gave up 3 bases; unmatched junction bases: 1. From germline, CDR1 is MNHEY and CDR2 SMNVEV (reference sequence). CDR3 size: 13 residues. CDR3 in amino acids: CASSFQGDTEAFF. The CDR3 DNA is TGTGCCAGCAGTTTTCAGGGGGACACTGAAGCTTTCTTT.

V usage is TRBV6-4 and J usage is TRBJ1-2, with 7 bases identical to TRBD1. CDR3 length: 15 amino acids. Germline V CDR1 and CDR2: MRHNA, SNTAGT. Trimming cost V 4 bases and J 2 bases; bases outside gene matches: 7. CDR3 amino acids: CASSATGTANYGYTF. In nucleotides, the CDR3 is TGTGCCAGCAGTGCAACCGGGACAGCCAACTATGGCTACACCTTC.

Concerning this clone itself: The junction shows a germline mismatch at one end, possibly a read error. This chain uses TRBV6-2 or TRBV6-3 with TRBJ1-1; D unclear. CDR3 length: 14 amino acids. From germline, CDR1 is MNHEY and CDR2 SVGEGT. The CDR3 region is CASSYSGGNPEAFF. The CDR3 nucleotides are TGTGCCAGCAGTTACTCGGGCGGGAACCCTGAAGCTTTCTTT.

The chain uses TRBV30 and TRBJ1-1; TRBD1 aligns across 7 bases. J was trimmed by 8 bases and V by 1 base; bases with no gene match: 10. The CDR3 spans 14 residues. From germline, CDR1 is GTSNPN and CDR2 SVGIG (reference sequence). CDR3 protein: CAWSAILSDREAFF. In nucleotides, the CDR3 is TGTGCCTGGAGTGCTATACTTTCGGACAGGGAAGCTTTCTTT.

A single count supports this clone. The V call is TRBV6-5, the J call TRBJ2-5; 7 bases align to TRBD2. This CDR3 region has 15 residues. Germline CDR1 MNHEY, CDR2 SVGAGI. V lost 7 bases, J lost 1 base, and 9 bases stayed unmatched. Written as DNA, the CDR3 is TGTGCCAGCAAATCCCCTAGCGGAGGCCAAGAGACCCAGTACTTC. Protein sequence: CASKSPSGGQETQYF.

The chain combines TRBV29-1 with TRBJ1-3, with 8 bases that match TRBD1. V gave up 5 bases and J gave up 4 bases; unmatched junction bases: 4. Germline V lookup: CDR1 SQVTM, CDR2 ANQGSEA. This CDR3 spans 13 amino acids. CDR3 protein: CSVRQGQGNTIYF. The CDR3 DNA reads TGCAGCGTTCGACAGGGGCAAGGAAACACCATATATTTT.

The chain joins TRBV20-1 to TRBJ1-3; D remains unclear. The CDR3 runs to 11 residues. V lost 5 bases and J 4 bases, leaving 6 bases between the germline ends. CDR1 is DFQATT and CDR2 is SNEGSKA in the germline V gene (reference sequence). Here the CDR3 reads CSAPLGNTIYF. The DNA for the CDR3 is TGCAGTGCTCCCCTAGGAAACACCATATATTTT.